The rows below give T cell receptor beta chains drawn from one sample of a study of PD-1 blockade in mismatch repair-deficient tumors. TCRdb's table, derived via immunoSEQ multiplex PCR, lists solely in-frame clones and lacks some. This table holds over 60,000 clones, about nine tenths found once. The starting material was peripheral blood, obtained 52 weeks after starting pembrolizumab. All receptors derive from an adult with mismatch repair-deficient cancer. The CDR3 runs from the conserved cysteine through the conserved F or W.

v_call,cdr3_aa
TRBV5-6,CASSFLAGEYNEQFF
TRBV18,CASSPGQENTIYF
TRBV13,CASSLGGLADTYEQYF
TRBV7-6,CVSSLGDRAPYEQYF
TRBV9,CASSVGDTEAFF
TRBV11-1,CASSLLGTAYYEQYF
TRBV15,CATSRGESNTEAFF
TRBV19,CASSISRSYGYTF
TRBV5-1,CASSLERDRAYEQYF
TRBV6-6,CASNMYVEGADTQYF
TRBV6-1,CASSASATGSYEQYF
TRBV30,CAWSQGLTEAFF
TRBV27,CASSWGSSYEQYF
TRBV19,CASSSGSFGEQYF
TRBV7-9,CASSVVTGTQYF
TRBV7-9,CASSLVGRVASGLTDTQYF
TRBV27,CASSLSFRSTGELFF
TRBV4-1,CASSHGVFVGNF
TRBV2,CASSPGLAGETQYF
TRBV7-8,CASSLGDSSYEQYF
TRBV27,CASSPKGNEQFF
TRBV30,CAWKRGNTEAFF
TRBV4-1,CASSQGRDSNQPQHF
TRBV6-6,CASSYSYGMNTEAFF
TRBV11-2,CASSSDRTGELFF
TRBV9,CASSGLAGGPVEQYF
TRBV13,CASSAGGVLDSF
TRBV30,CAWSKASNQPQHF
TRBV6-1,CASSDNNYEQYF
TRBV30,CACHGWRGREQYF
TRBV27,CASSTGTSGYEQYF
TRBV30,CACFGRQGAGSYNSPLHF
TRBV5-5,CASSLWNEQFF
TRBV5-1,CASSLGLAGGSTGELFF
TRBV4-1,CASSPFPGQEAFF
TRBV6-5,CASSRLGIPSEAFF
TRBV5-1,CASSLAGVLAGSAGTQYF
TRBV27,CASSLSRGSSYNEQFF
TRBV7-2,CASSLSSRGENIQYF
TRBV7-2,CASSLAGAGYTF
TRBV15,CATSRSVNTEAFF
TRBV18,CASSLRDRGNVNEKLFF
TRBV28,CASTPDRGLYNEQFF
TRBV27,CASSTPSGEIFF
TRBV7-2,CASSLRGAAYGYTF
TRBV5-1,CASSYGQGRDTQYF
TRBV5-5,CASTWLAGGSETQYF
TRBV27,CASSFLAGGPVRTDTQYF
TRBV27,CASRARGAYQPQHF
TRBV27,CASSPSTQYQPQHF
TRBV27,CASSFGTGHGYTF
TRBV6-6,CASSYEAISEAFF